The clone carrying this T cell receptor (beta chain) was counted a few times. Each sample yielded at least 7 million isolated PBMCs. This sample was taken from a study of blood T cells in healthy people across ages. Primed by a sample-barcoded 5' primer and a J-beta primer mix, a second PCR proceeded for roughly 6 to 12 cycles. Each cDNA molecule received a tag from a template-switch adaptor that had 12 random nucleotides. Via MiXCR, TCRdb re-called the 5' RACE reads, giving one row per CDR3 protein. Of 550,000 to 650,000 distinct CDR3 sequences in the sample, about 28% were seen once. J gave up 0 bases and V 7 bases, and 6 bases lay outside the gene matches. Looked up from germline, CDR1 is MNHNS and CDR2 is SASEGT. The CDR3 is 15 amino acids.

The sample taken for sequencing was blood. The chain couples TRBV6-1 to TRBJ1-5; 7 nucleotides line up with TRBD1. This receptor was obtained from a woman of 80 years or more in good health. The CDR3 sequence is CASIGTAYSNQPQHF. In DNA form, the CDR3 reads TGTGCCAGCATTGGGACAGCTTATAGCAATCAGCCCCAGCATTTT.